This T cell receptor beta chain was profiled in a study of blood T cell repertoires in COVID-19. The V end lost 6 bases, the J end lost 6 bases, and 17 bases lay between the germline ends. Germline V lookup: CDR1 SNHLY, CDR2 FYNNEI. This CDR3 region has 14 residues. The count of this clone is one. The age range of participants was about 18 to 90 years, with residence in under 25 US areas. Assignments of participants to cohorts depended upon their own reported clinical history. Someone with COVID-19 had been met by exposed participants within 2 weeks before study entry. The data were produced by immunoSEQ multiplex PCR, yet TCRdb's version contains in-frame clones alone and is incomplete. The sample carries roughly 320,000 clones, approximately 91% recorded once.

Sequenced input: PBMCs or T cells enriched from blood (not recorded which). The rearrangement joins TRBV2 to TRBJ1-2; D possibly corresponds to TRBD1 (6 bases). The source of this sequence is a young woman who had been exposed to COVID-19. CDR3 protein: CASRPDRYSHGYTF. Written as DNA, the CDR3 is TGTGCCAGCAGGCCCGACAGGTACAGCCATGGCTACACCTTC.